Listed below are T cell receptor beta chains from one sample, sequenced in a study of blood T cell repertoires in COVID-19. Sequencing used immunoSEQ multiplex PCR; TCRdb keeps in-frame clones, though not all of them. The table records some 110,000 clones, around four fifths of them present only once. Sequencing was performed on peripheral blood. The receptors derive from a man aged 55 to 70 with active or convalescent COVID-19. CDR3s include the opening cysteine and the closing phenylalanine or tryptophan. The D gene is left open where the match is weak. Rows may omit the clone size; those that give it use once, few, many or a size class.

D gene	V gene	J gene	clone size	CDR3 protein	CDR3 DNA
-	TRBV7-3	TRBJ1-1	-	CASSLQAGTEAFF	TGTGCCAGCAGCTTACAGGCGGGGACTGAAGCTTTCTTT
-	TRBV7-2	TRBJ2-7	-	CASSLSSSYEQYF	TGTGCCAGCAGCTTGTCCAGCTCCTACGAGCAGTACTTC
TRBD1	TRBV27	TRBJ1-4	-	CASSPRDRPNEKLFF	TGTGCCAGCAGTCCCAGGGACAGGCCTAATGAAAAACTGTTTTTT
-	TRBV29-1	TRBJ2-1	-	CSVDGPLRGYNEQFF	TGCAGCGTAGACGGACCCCTTAGGGGCTACAATGAGCAGTTCTTC
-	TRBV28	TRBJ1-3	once	CASSSSVGASGNTIYF	TGTGCCAGCAGTTCCTCCGTGGGGGCATCTGGAAACACCATATATTTT
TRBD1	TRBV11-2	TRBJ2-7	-	CASSEQGARGEQYF	TGTGCCAGCAGCGAACAGGGGGCGAGGGGCGAGCAGTACTTC
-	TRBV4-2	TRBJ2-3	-	CASSQDRLLADTQYF	TGTGCCAGCAGCCAAGATCGGTTACTGGCAGATACGCAGTATTTT
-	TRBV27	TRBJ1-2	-	CASKGVPPRLDGYTF	TGTGCCAGCAAGGGAGTTCCTCCGAGGCTAGATGGCTACACCTTC
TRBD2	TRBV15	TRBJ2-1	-	CATSSHGTSGSRNEQFF	TGTGCCACCAGCAGCCACGGGACTAGCGGGAGTAGAAATGAGCAGTTCTTC
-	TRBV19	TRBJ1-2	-	CASTKDKSYGYTF	TGTGCCAGTACTAAGGACAAGAGCTATGGCTACACCTTC
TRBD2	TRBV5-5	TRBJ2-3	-	CASSLLGTSADTQYF	TGTGCCAGCAGCTTGCTCGGGACTAGCGCAGATACGCAGTATTTT
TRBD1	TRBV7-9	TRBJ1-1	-	CASSRQGGGEAFF	TGTGCCAGCAGCCGACAGGGGGGTGGTGAAGCTTTCTTT
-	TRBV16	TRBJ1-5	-	CASSQSAQDYQPQHF	TGTGCCAGCAGCCAATCGGCGCAGGATTATCAGCCCCAGCATTTT
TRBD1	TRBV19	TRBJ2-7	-	CASSPPGWTGGLTEQYF	TGTGCCAGTAGTCCTCCTGGGTGGACAGGGGGACTCACCGAGCAGTACTTC
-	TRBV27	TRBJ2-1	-	CASTRGRGFYNEQFF	TGTGCCAGCACGAGGGGTAGGGGGTTTTACAATGAGCAGTTCTTC
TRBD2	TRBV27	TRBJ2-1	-	CASKQYSGRVNEQFF	TGTGCCAGCAAACAATACAGCGGGAGAGTTAATGAGCAGTTCTTC
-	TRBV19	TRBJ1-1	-	CASSQTADTEAFF	TGTGCCAGTAGTCAGACGGCGGACACTGAAGCTTTCTTT
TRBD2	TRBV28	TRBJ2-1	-	CASSLRTSGAGGSYNEQFF	TGTGCCAGCAGTTTACGGACTAGCGGGGCTGGGGGCTCCTACAATGAGCAGTTCTTC
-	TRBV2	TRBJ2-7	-	CASSDGVRYEQYF	TGTGCCAGCAGTGACGGGGTCCGCTACGAGCAGTACTTC
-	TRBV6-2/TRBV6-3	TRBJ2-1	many	CASSPRTGQEQFF	TGTGCCAGCAGTCCCCGGACTGGTCAAGAGCAGTTCTTC
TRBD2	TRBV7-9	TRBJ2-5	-	CASSTWSGLANQETQYF	TGTGCCAGCAGCACCTGGTCCGGACTAGCGAACCAAGAGACCCAGTACTTC
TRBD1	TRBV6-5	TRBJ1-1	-	CASSSRTGGTEAFF	TGTGCCAGCAGTTCCAGGACAGGGGGCACTGAAGCTTTCTTT
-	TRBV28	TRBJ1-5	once	CASSSSGSDQPQHF	TGTGCCAGCAGTTCATCGGGGTCCGATCAGCCCCAGCATTTT
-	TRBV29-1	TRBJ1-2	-	CSVELRLGLYGYTF	TGCAGCGTTGAACTCCGGCTAGGTCTCTATGGCTACACCTTC
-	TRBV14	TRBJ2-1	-	CASSQGHGVQVYNEQFF	TGTGCCAGCAGCCAAGGTCACGGGGTGCAGGTTTACAATGAGCAGTTCTTC
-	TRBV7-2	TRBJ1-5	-	CASSLNAGAGNQPQHF	TGTGCCAGCAGCCTTAACGCGGGGGCCGGCAATCAGCCCCAGCATTTT
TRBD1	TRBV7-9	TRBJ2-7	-	CASSSRGTGGYEQYF	TGTGCCAGCAGCTCCCGGGGGACAGGGGGCTACGAGCAGTACTTC
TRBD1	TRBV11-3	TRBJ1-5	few	CASSLRTGVNQPQHF	TGTGCCAGCAGCTTAAGGACAGGGGTCAATCAGCCCCAGCATTTT
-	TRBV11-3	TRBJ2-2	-	CASSLGGAANTGELFF	TGTGCCAGCAGCTTAGGTGGAGCCGCGAACACCGGGGAGCTGTTTTTT
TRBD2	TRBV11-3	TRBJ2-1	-	CASSLGAGGPHNEQFF	TGTGCCAGCAGCTTAGGAGCGGGAGGGCCCCACAATGAGCAGTTCTTC
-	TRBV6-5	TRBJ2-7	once	CASSSADSNYEQYF	TGTGCCAGCAGTTCCGCGGACAGTAACTACGAGCAGTACTTC
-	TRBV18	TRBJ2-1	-	CASSLNPGLQNEQFF	TGTGCCAGCTCACTAAACCCGGGACTTCAGAATGAGCAGTTCTTC
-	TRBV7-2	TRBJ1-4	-	CASSLRSEGGKLFF	TGTGCCAGCAGCTTACGGTCAGAAGGCGGAAAACTGTTTTTT
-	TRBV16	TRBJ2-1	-	CASSQSRNEQFF	TGTGCCAGCAGCCAATCGCGGAATGAGCAGTTCTTC
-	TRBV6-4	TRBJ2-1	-	CASSDSGTRRANEQFF	TGTGCCAGCAGTGACAGTGGGACTCGCCGGGCCAATGAGCAGTTCTTC
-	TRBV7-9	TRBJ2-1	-	CASSIGQFNEQFF	TGTGCCAGCAGCATCGGACAGTTCAATGAGCAGTTCTTC
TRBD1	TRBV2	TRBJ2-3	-	CASIGTALTDTQYF	TGTGCCAGCATCGGGACAGCCCTTACAGATACGCAGTATTTT
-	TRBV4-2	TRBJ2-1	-	CASSQDPREDYNEQFF	TGTGCCAGCAGCCAAGATCCCCGAGAAGACTACAATGAGCAGTTCTTC
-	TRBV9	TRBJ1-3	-	CASSDDSSGNTIYF	TGTGCCAGCAGCGACGACAGCTCTGGAAACACCATATATTTT
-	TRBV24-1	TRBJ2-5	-	CATSVGARETQYF	TGTGCCACCAGTGTGGGGGCGCGTGAGACCCAGTACTTC
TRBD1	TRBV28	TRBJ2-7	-	CASSLPTGGSYEQYF	TGTGCCAGCAGTTTGCCGACAGGGGGTTCCTACGAGCAGTACTTC
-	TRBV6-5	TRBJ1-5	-	CASSFAESNQPQHF	TGTGCCAGCAGTTTCGCGGAGAGCAATCAGCCCCAGCATTTT
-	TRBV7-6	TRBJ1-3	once	CASSLAIGGPGNTIYF	TGTGCCAGCAGCTTAGCGATCGGGGGTCCTGGAAACACCATATATTTT
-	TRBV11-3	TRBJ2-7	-	CASSLDDSPVGEQYF	TGTGCCAGCAGCTTAGATGACAGTCCTGTGGGGGAGCAGTACTTC
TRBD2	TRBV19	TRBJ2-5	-	CASSLTSGSEETQYF	TGTGCCAGTAGTCTCACTAGCGGGAGTGAGGAGACCCAGTACTTC
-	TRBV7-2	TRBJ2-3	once	CASSLDAYTQYF	TGTGCCAGCAGCTTAGATGCGTATACGCAGTATTTT
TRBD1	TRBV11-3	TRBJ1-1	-	CASSLGTVVNTEAFF	TGTGCCAGCAGCTTGGGGACAGTTGTGAACACTGAAGCTTTCTTT
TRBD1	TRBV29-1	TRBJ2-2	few	CSVLRDRVGGELFF	TGCAGCGTGCTCCGGGACAGGGTAGGCGGGGAGCTGTTTTTT
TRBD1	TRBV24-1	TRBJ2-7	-	CATSDPGTGAYEQYF	TGTGCCACCAGTGACCCAGGGACAGGGGCCTACGAGCAGTACTTC
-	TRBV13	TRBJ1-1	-	CASSLYRGTEAFF	TGTGCCAGCAGCTTATATCGGGGAACTGAAGCTTTCTTT
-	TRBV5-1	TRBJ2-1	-	CASSLGRQADAEQFF	TGCGCCAGCAGCTTGGGGCGACAGGCCGACGCTGAGCAGTTCTTC
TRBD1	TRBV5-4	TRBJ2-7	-	CASSLGDRSGEQYF	TGTGCCAGCAGCTTGGGGGACAGGTCGGGCGAGCAGTACTTC